These 10 T cell receptor beta chains were all obtained from the same sample, sequenced in a study of T cells in Graves' hyperthyroidism and ophthalmopathy. RNA transcripts were the template for amplifying TCR beta CDR3 regions. The HTBI primer set was used in a first-round RT-PCR of the TCR CDR3. TCRdb independently ran MiXCR on the multiplex PCR reads; one entry per CDR3 protein. The repertoire holds 150,000 or so distinct CDR3 sequences, with over 20% as singletons. The sample was blood. Receptor source: a woman aged 45-60 years with Graves' hyperthyroidism that later progressed to Graves' ophthalmopathy.

This clonotype has only a few counts. A much larger clonotype is one base distant, so this may be a read error. The chain recombines TRBV28 with TRBJ1-1; no clear D. V was pared by 10 bases and J by 1 base, with 7 bases between. CDR1 and CDR2 (germline): MDHEN, SYDVKM. This CDR3 has 11 residues. The CDR3 protein is CATPGNTEAFF. The CDR3 coding sequence is TGTGCCACCCCCGGGAACACTGAAGCTTTCTTT.

This clonotype was observed at least ten times. V gene TRBV7-9 combines with J gene TRBJ2-1, with D tentatively TRBD2 (5 bases). V was pared by 5 bases and J by 0 bases, with 11 bases between. Germline V gene lookup returns CDR1 SEHNR and CDR2 FQNEAQ (reference sequence). CDR3 length: 15 amino acids. The CDR3 loop is CASSTAVHSYNEQFF. DNA for the CDR3: TGTGCCAGCAGCACAGCGGTCCACTCCTACAATGAGCAGTTCTTC.

This clonotype showed up many times. The J gene is TRBJ1-4, the V gene TRBV6-1, with TRBD1 matching 7 bases. Looked up from germline, CDR1 is MNHNS and CDR2 is SASEGT. The CDR3 runs to 13 residues. V shed 8 bases and J 7 bases; nucleotides not matched to a gene: 7. The chain's CDR3 is CASFDRVGEKLFF. The CDR3 DNA sequence: TGTGCCAGCTTCGACAGGGTCGGTGAAAAACTGTTTTTT.

This sequence joins TRBV11-2 and TRBJ1-2; the match to TRBD1 covers 10 bases. Germline trimming cut 5 bases from V and 8 bases from J; bases unmatched to any gene: 11. Germline V CDR1 and CDR2: SGHAT, FQNNGV. The CDR3 loop spans 15 amino acids. CDR3 bases: TGTGCCAGCAGCCCCCGGGACAGGGGCTCTGGGGGCTACACCTTC. It encodes CASSPRDRGSGGYTF.

J is TRBJ1-6 and V is TRBV15; D is unresolved. Germline assignment: CDR1 LNHNV and CDR2 YYDKDF (reference sequence). Deletions cut 3 bases from V and 0 bases from J, with 15 bases between. This CDR3 region has 18 residues. CDR3 residues: CATSRTGPLSSYNSPLHF. DNA of the CDR3: TGTGCCACCAGCAGGACCGGGCCACTAAGCTCCTATAATTCACCCCTCCACTTT.

Details on this clonotype: The junction and the germline gene differ at one end; a read error may be behind it. As DNA, the CDR3 is TGTGCCTCATCGACAGGGCTCGCTGGGGCCAACGCCCTGACTTTC. This gives the protein CASSTGLAGANALTF. The gene calls are TRBV19 and TRBJ2-6; 7 bases agree with TRBD1. The CDR3 is made up of 15 amino acids. Germline V gene data show CDR1 as LNHDA and CDR2 as SQIVND (reference sequence).

This clonotype was seen repeatedly, ten times or more. The CDR3: CSAQRRRGSTDTQYF. Here the CDR3 DNA reads TGCAGTGCTCAACGTCGGCGGGGGAGCACAGATACGCAGTATTTT. The genes are TRBV20-1 and TRBJ2-3; 7 bases are shared with TRBD2. V dropped 5 bases and J dropped 0; count of bases not matched to a gene: 8. This CDR3 contains 15 residues. Looked up from germline, CDR1 is DFQATT and CDR2 is SNEGSKA (reference sequence).

The sample holds many counts of this clonotype. This sequence joins TRBV3-1 and TRBJ2-1; unclear D gene. Germline V lookup: CDR1 LGHDT, CDR2 YNNKEL (reference sequence). The CDR3 is 15 amino acids. V lost 4 bases and J 3 bases, leaving 13 bases between the germline ends. The CDR3 here is CASSPDSAHYNEQFF. CDR3 coding DNA: TGTGCCAGCAGCCCTGACTCCGCCCACTACAATGAGCAGTTCTTC.

This clonotype is a singleton in its sample. The DNA of the CDR3 is TGTGCCAGCAGGCCCCCCCCGGGGAGCGGGAGTAACAATGAGCAGTTCTTC. This translates into CASRPPPGSGSNNEQFF. The rearrangement uses TRBV25-1 and TRBJ2-1, with TRBD2 identical over 8 bases. V dropped 6 bases and J dropped 5; count of bases not matched to a gene: 15. Germline V gene lookup returns CDR1 MGHDK and CDR2 SYGVNS. The CDR3 consists of 17 residues. Combining the CDR3 with reference TRBV25-1 and TRBJ2-1 gives the whole variable domain EADIYQTPRYLVIGTGKKITLECSQTMGHDKMYWYQQDPGMELHLIHYSYGVNSTEKGDLSSESTVSRIRTEHFPLTLESARPSHTSQYLCASRPPPGSGSNNEQFFGPGTRLTVL.

This clonotype was found many times. This chain links TRBV30 with TRBJ2-4; possible D gene TRBD2, 5 bases. Germline-derived CDR1 and CDR2 are GTSNPN and SVGIG (reference sequence). This CDR3 comprises 18 residues. V lost 0 bases to trimming and J lost 0 bases, with 18 bases between them. The CDR3 is CAWSVRGPSSLAKNIQYF. DNA of the CDR3: TGTGCCTGGAGTGTACGGGGTCCCTCGTCACTAGCCAAAAACATTCAGTACTTC.